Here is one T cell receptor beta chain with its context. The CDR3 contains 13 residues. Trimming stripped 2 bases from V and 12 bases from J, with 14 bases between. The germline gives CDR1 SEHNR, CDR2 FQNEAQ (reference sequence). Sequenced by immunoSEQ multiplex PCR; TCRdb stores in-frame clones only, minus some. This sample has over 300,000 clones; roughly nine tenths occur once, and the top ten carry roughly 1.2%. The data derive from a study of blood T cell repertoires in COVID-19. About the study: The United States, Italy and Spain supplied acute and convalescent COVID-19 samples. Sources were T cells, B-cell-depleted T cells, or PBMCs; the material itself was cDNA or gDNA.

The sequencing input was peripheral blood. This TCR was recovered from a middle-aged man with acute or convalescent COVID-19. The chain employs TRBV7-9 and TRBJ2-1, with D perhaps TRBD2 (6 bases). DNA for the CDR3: TGTGCCAGCAGCTTACGGGGGACGGAGTGGCAGTTCTTC. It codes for CASSLRGTEWQFF.